The 10 T cell receptor beta chains below all came from one sample that was sequenced in a study of shared clonotypes between healthy human individuals. Clones were read by immunoSEQ multiplex PCR, and TCRdb kept only the in-frame ones, dropping some. The sample shows 640,000 or so clones, more than 70% of them seen only once. Sequences were obtained from memory CD4+ T cells sorted from blood. Subset described: CD45RA-negative fraction. These receptors were taken from a woman aged 30 to 39 in good health.

The rearrangement joins TRBV7-3 to TRBJ2-5, with TRBD2 matching over 9 bases. The V gene end was trimmed by 5 bases and the J gene end by 4 bases; junction bases not matched to a gene: 14. The CDR3 is 17 residues long. CDR1 is SGHTA, CDR2 FQGTGA, per germline. The chain's CDR3 is CASSPQGGGRARETQYF. The CDR3 nucleotides are TGTGCCAGCAGCCCCCAGGGTGGCGGGAGGGCCCGAGAGACCCAGTACTTC.

This clone was detected ten times or more. This sequence joins TRBV28 and TRBJ1-4, with TRBD1 identical over 7 bases. V trimming: 6 bases; J trimming: 0 bases; junction bases outside the gene matches: 10. Germline V lookup: CDR1 MDHEN, CDR2 SYDVKM. The CDR3 covers 17 residues. The CDR3, as DNA: TGTGCCAGCAGGACCGGGACAGACCTTACAACTAATGAAAAACTGTTTTTT. This sequence encodes CASRTGTDLTTNEKLFF.

This clone occurred a few times. The identical CDR3 is also encoded by other nucleotide sequences in the sample. The chain carries TRBV5-4 and TRBJ2-1; 15 bases match TRBD2. The CDR3 sequence is 16 residues long. Germline V gives CDR1 SGHNT, CDR2 YYREEE (reference sequence). V dropped 4 bases and J dropped 7; count of bases not matched to a gene: 6. CDR3 nucleotides: TGTGCCAGCAGCCCCGGACTAGCGGGAGGGGGGAATGAGCAGTTCTTC. Translating it yields CASSPGLAGGGNEQFF.

As DNA, the CDR3 is TGTGCCTGGGGGCGGGGATCTGGAAACACCATATATTTT. Translation gives CAWGRGSGNTIYF. The chain carries TRBV30 and TRBJ1-3; D call uncertain. The CDR3 totals 13 residues. V lost 5 bases and J lost 1, with 9 bases in between. Looked up from germline, CDR1 is GTSNPN and CDR2 is SVGIG (reference sequence). Based on the CDR3 plus reference TRBV30 and TRBJ1-3, the full variable domain is SQTIHQWPATLVQPVGSPLSLECTVEGTSNPNLYWYRQAAGRGLQLLFYSVGIGQISSEVPQNLSASRPQDRQFILSSKKLLLSDSGFYLCAWGRGSGNTIYFGEGSWLTVV.

The J gene is TRBJ2-1, the V gene TRBV28, with D maybe TRBD2 (6 bases). CDR3 size: 14 residues. Deletions cut 6 bases from V and 3 bases from J, with 12 bases between. The germline V gene has CDR1 MDHEN and CDR2 SYDVKM. CDR3 loop: CASSGTANYNEQFF. The CDR3, as DNA: TGTGCCAGCAGCGGGACTGCCAACTACAATGAGCAGTTCTTC.

The rearrangement links TRBV7-8 to TRBJ2-1; 7 positions agree with TRBD1. The CDR3 length is 14 residues. Germline V gene data show CDR1 as SGHVS and CDR2 as FQNEAQ. The V segment lost 5 bases and the J segment 7 bases; nucleotides outside the gene matches: 8. The CDR3 loop is CASSPIGGSNEQFF. The CDR3 nucleotides are TGTGCCAGCAGCCCGATAGGGGGCTCTAATGAGCAGTTCTTC. The variable domain in full, completed from reference TRBV7-8 and TRBJ2-1, reads GAGVSQSPRYKVAKRGQDVALRCDPISGHVSLFWYQQALGQGPEFLTYFQNEAQLDKSGLPSDRFFAERPEGSVSTLKIQRTQQEDSAVYLCASSPIGGSNEQFFGPGTRLTVL.

This chain uses TRBV27 with TRBJ1-5, with TRBD1 as a possible D gene (6 bases). Trimming stripped 6 bases from V and 0 bases from J, with 12 bases between. CDR3 length: 15 amino acids. Germline values: CDR1 MNHEY, CDR2 SMNVEV (reference sequence). Here the CDR3 reads CASRRSGASNQPQHF. The CDR3 nucleotides read TGTGCCAGCAGGCGGTCAGGGGCTAGCAATCAGCCCCAGCATTTT.

The V and J genes are TRBV25-1 and TRBJ1-4; 7 bases agree with TRBD1. The CDR3 totals 16 residues. Germline assignment: CDR1 MGHDK and CDR2 SYGVNS. V shed 3 bases, J shed 4 bases, and the junction held 8 bases outside the gene matches. The CDR3: CASSDPRRDSNEKLFF. DNA of the CDR3: TGTGCCAGCAGTGATCCGCGGAGGGACAGTAATGAAAAACTGTTTTTT.

This chain joins TRBV19 and TRBJ2-2; D is perhaps TRBD2 (5 bases). Per the germline V gene, CDR1 is LNHDA and CDR2 is SQIVND (reference sequence). The CDR3 loop spans 14 amino acids. The V end lost 7 bases, the J end lost 3 bases, and 12 bases lay between the germline ends. CDR3 amino acids: CASIRGRDTGELFF. The CDR3, as DNA: TGTGCCAGTATAAGAGGGCGGGACACCGGGGAGCTGTTTTTT.

The V gene is TRBV7-9, the J gene TRBJ2-7; TRBD1 matches 7 bases. This CDR3 spans 14 amino acids. The V segment lost 0 bases and the J segment 4 bases; nucleotides outside the gene matches: 3. Germline CDR1 is SEHNR and CDR2 is FQNEAQ (reference sequence). This CDR3 reads CASSLAGGNYEQYF. The CDR3 nucleotides are TGTGCCAGCAGCTTAGCAGGGGGCAATTACGAGCAGTACTTC.